The next 30 T cell receptor beta chains were all read from a single sample in a study of cytomegalovirus exposure and HLA in healthy donors (dated by TCRdb to about 2017). The protocol used for the library was the immunoSEQ multiplex PCR assay. For the multiplex PCR, a mixture combining 60 forward primers for TCR Vbeta segments and 13 reverse primers for TCR Jbeta segments was used. Drawn from immuneACCESS, this table holds only the in-frame rearrangements with V and J called that TCRdb kept. Clones are partly lost; checked studies trace under half to an unresolved V gene and leave the rest unexplained. For this sample there are approximately 140,000 clones; roughly three quarters appear just once. The ten largest clones take up under 4% of the sample. Sample: PBMCs. Source of these receptors: a human donor in good health.

Details on this clone: The same CDR3 also results from other DNA sequences found in this sample. V is TRBV29-1 and J is TRBJ2-3, with D unclear. This CDR3 is built from 10 residues. The germline gives CDR1 SQVTM, CDR2 ANQGSEA. Trimming shortened V by 4 bases and J by 5 bases, and 4 bases separated the two germline ends. CDR3: CSVGGDTQYF. As DNA, the CDR3 is TGCAGCGTTGGAGGAGATACGCAGTATTTT.

The chain employs TRBV5-6 and TRBJ2-5; D ambiguous. V lost 2 bases to trimming and J lost 1 base, with 6 bases between them. Germline assignment: CDR1 SGHDT and CDR2 YYEEEE. The CDR3 spans 13 residues. The CDR3 here is CASSLVSQETQYF. The CDR3 DNA sequence: TGTGCCAGCAGCTTAGTGAGCCAAGAGACCCAGTACTTC.

A single count supports this clone. The genes are TRBV5-6 and TRBJ1-4; D may be TRBD1 (6 bases). V was trimmed by 5 bases and J by 8 bases, leaving 19 bases between them. Germline-derived CDR1 and CDR2 are SGHDT and YYEEEE. The CDR3 runs 15 residues. CDR3 bases: TGTGCCAGCAGGAGAGGTAGGGGGTACGGAGAAAAACTGTTTTTT. This codes for CASRRGRGYGEKLFF.

The chain joins TRBV9 to TRBJ2-1, with TRBD2 matching 7 bases. CDR3 size: 14 residues. V lost 3 bases, J lost 12 bases, and 12 bases stayed unmatched. Germline CDR1 SGDLS, CDR2 YYNGEE. CDR3: CASSAAGTGRRQFF. The CDR3 coding sequence is TGTGCCAGCAGCGCCGCCGGGACCGGGAGGCGGCAGTTCTTC.

This clone appeared a single time. The chain is built from TRBV19 and TRBJ2-1; weak D call: TRBD1 (5 bases). Germline CDR1 reads LNHDA; CDR2 reads SQIVND (reference sequence). Trimming left V 2 bases short and J 2 bases short, with 7 bases between. The CDR3 runs 14 residues. The CDR3 loop is CASSIIGAYNEQFF. CDR3 bases: TGTGCCAGTAGTATAATAGGGGCCTACAATGAGCAGTTCTTC.

This chain uses TRBV18 with TRBJ1-5; D possibly corresponds to TRBD1 (5 bases). V dropped 2 bases and J dropped 6 bases, with 14 bases sitting between them. The CDR3 covers 15 residues. Germline lookup yields CDR1 KGHSH and CDR2 LQKENI. DNA for the CDR3: TGTGCCAGCTCACCAGAGGCAGGGAGGGGTCAGCCCCAGCATTTT. Its translation: CASSPEAGRGQPQHF.

The chain uses TRBV9 and TRBJ1-1; 11 nucleotides match TRBD1. CDR3 length: 16 amino acids. Germline trimming cut 2 bases from V and 4 bases from J; bases unmatched to any gene: 7. Germline CDR1 and CDR2: SGDLS and YYNGEE. The CDR3 here is CASSVRTGGSITEAFF. The CDR3 nucleotides are TGTGCCAGCAGCGTTCGGACAGGGGGCTCGATCACTGAAGCTTTCTTT.

Here the CDR3 DNA reads TGTGCCAGCAGTGAAAATGCTCGGACAGGGCTTAACTATGGCTACACCTTC. This sequence encodes CASSENARTGLNYGYTF. This chain connects TRBV2 to TRBJ1-2; 8 positions match TRBD1. Trimming at V came to 2 bases and at J to 1 base, leaving 9 bases not matched to a gene. The CDR3 runs 17 residues. The germline V gene has CDR1 SNHLY and CDR2 FYNNEI.

The chain has TRBV2 and TRBJ1-2; 7 nucleotides agree with TRBD1. J lost 8 bases, V lost 6 bases, and 12 bases had no gene match. This CDR3 region has 14 residues. Germline V gene data show CDR1 as SNHLY and CDR2 as FYNNEI. The CDR3 loop reads CASRLDRASGGYTF. The CDR3 nucleotides read TGTGCCAGCAGACTAGACAGGGCTTCGGGGGGCTACACCTTC.

The chain links TRBV6-1 to TRBJ2-7; TRBD2 aligns across 11 bases. The CDR3 length is 18 residues. Unmatched junction bases numbered 14, after V lost 4 bases and J lost 3 bases. CDR1 is MNHNS and CDR2 is SASEGT in the germline V gene. The chain's CDR3 is CASSGQGGTSGRIYEQYF. The CDR3 DNA reads TGTGCCAGCAGTGGGCAGGGTGGGACTAGCGGCAGAATCTACGAGCAGTACTTC.

This chain connects TRBV2 to TRBJ1-1, with 9 bases that match TRBD1. The junction had 5 bases not matched to a gene; V was cut back by 5 bases and J by 4 bases. CDR3 length: 14 residues. CDR1 and CDR2 from the germline V gene are SNHLY and FYNNEI. CDR3 amino acids: CASSLGTGTTEAFF. CDR3 sequence (DNA): TGTGCCAGCAGTTTAGGGACAGGGACCACTGAAGCTTTCTTT.

This clone occurred a few times. The V and J genes are TRBV29-1 and TRBJ2-7; 7 nucleotides align to TRBD1. CDR1 SQVTM and CDR2 ANQGSEA come from the germline V gene. V was pared by 6 bases and J by 3 bases, with 14 bases of the junction left unmatched. The CDR3 is 15 amino acids. The CDR3 nucleotides are TGCAGCGTGGCCGTGACAGGGCTCGCCCTCTACGAGCAGTACTTC. Protein: CSVAVTGLALYEQYF.

The chain combines TRBV27 with TRBJ1-5, with TRBD1 as a possible D gene (6 bases). V was shortened by 3 bases and J by 5 bases, with 8 bases between the two germline ends. This CDR3 is 13 amino acids long. The germline V gene has CDR1 MNHEY and CDR2 SMNVEV (reference sequence). CDR3 region: CASSFRGYQPQHF. In DNA, the CDR3 is TGTGCCAGCAGTTTCAGGGGCTATCAGCCCCAGCATTTT.

The CDR3 loop reads CAWSVRRLGYEQYF. For the CDR3, the DNA is TGTGCCTGGAGTGTACGAAGGCTAGGCTACGAGCAGTACTTC. This chain connects TRBV30 to TRBJ2-7; D is uncertain. Germline lookup yields CDR1 GTSNPN and CDR2 SVGIG (reference sequence). V was clipped by 0 bases and J by 3 bases, with 12 bases between them. This CDR3 has 14 residues.

This clone was counted once. The chain links TRBV7-9 to TRBJ1-2; 10 nucleotides align to TRBD1. This CDR3 spans 15 amino acids. Germline values: CDR1 SEHNR, CDR2 FQNEAQ (reference sequence). With 1 base clipped from V and 7 bases from J, the junction kept 6 bases outside the gene matches. The CDR3 region has the DNA TGTGCCAGCAGCTTAGAGACAGGGGGCCCTCGTGGCTACACCTTC. Protein sequence: CASSLETGGPRGYTF. Looking up the rest from reference TRBV7-9 and TRBJ1-2 gives the full variable domain: DTGVSQNPRHKITKRGQNVTFRCDPISEHNRLYWYRQTLGQGPEFLTYFQNEAQLEKSRLLSDRFSAERPKGSFSTLEIQRTEQGDSAMYLCASSLETGGPRGYTFGSGTRLTVV.

J is TRBJ1-4 and V is TRBV7-2; D call uncertain. Germline-derived CDR1 and CDR2 are SGHTA and FQGNSA. V was clipped by 2 bases and J by 5 bases, with 9 bases between them. The CDR3 contains 14 residues. CDR3 DNA sequence: TGTGCCAGCAGCTTATACGAGATAAATGAAAAACTGTTTTTT. Its protein product is CASSLYEINEKLFF.

The chain employs TRBV28 and TRBJ2-1, with TRBD2 as a possible D gene (5 bases). Trimming shortened V by 3 bases and J by 5 bases, and 17 bases separated the two germline ends. CDR1 is MDHEN and CDR2 is SYDVKM in the germline V gene. The CDR3 loop spans 16 amino acids. The CDR3 sequence is CASSFNRRPGDNEQFF. CDR3 in DNA: TGTGCCAGCAGTTTTAATCGGAGGCCCGGGGACAATGAGCAGTTCTTC.

The chain links TRBV19 to TRBJ2-6; 8 bases agree with TRBD1. There are 20 residues in the CDR3. Germline lookup yields CDR1 LNHDA and CDR2 SQIVND (reference sequence). V shed 7 bases and J 2 bases; nucleotides not matched to a gene: 19. The CDR3 reads CASIGSVLETGVTGANVLTF. The CDR3 nucleotides read TGTGCCAGTATTGGTAGCGTGTTAGAGACAGGGGTAACTGGGGCCAACGTCCTGACTTTC.

The chain has TRBV7-9 and TRBJ2-3, with TRBD2 identical over 11 bases. The CDR3 length is 16 residues. CDR1 is SEHNR, CDR2 FQNEAQ, per germline (reference sequence). J lost 2 bases, V lost 4 bases, and 5 bases had no gene match. The DNA for the CDR3 is TGTGCCAGCAGCTCGGGACTAGCGGCCACCACAGATACGCAGTATTTT. Translated, it gives CASSSGLAATTDTQYF. Drawing the rest from reference TRBV7-9 and TRBJ2-3, the complete variable domain is DTGVSQNPRHKITKRGQNVTFRCDPISEHNRLYWYRQTLGQGPEFLTYFQNEAQLEKSRLLSDRFSAERPKGSFSTLEIQRTEQGDSAMYLCASSSGLAATTDTQYFGPGTRLTVL.

The chain couples TRBV11-2 to TRBJ1-2; a weak D match, TRBD1 (6 bases). Germline-derived CDR1 and CDR2 are SGHAT and FQNNGV. CDR3 length equals 13 residues. The V and J ends lost 2 bases and 6 bases respectively, with 10 bases between them. The chain's CDR3 is CASSLSGGDGYTF. CDR3 nucleotide sequence: TGTGCCAGCAGCTTAAGTGGGGGCGATGGCTACACCTTC.

V and J are TRBV19 and TRBJ2-1; TRBD2 agrees at 9 bases. The CDR3 runs to 17 residues. Trimming removed 3 bases from V and 9 bases from J; junction bases left unmatched: 15. Looked up from germline, CDR1 is LNHDA and CDR2 is SQIVND (reference sequence). CDR3 protein: CASSIGIAGAGTGEQFF. In DNA, the CDR3 is TGTGCCAGTAGTATCGGGATAGCGGGAGCAGGTACGGGTGAGCAGTTCTTC. Together with reference TRBV19 and TRBJ2-1, the CDR3 gives the full variable domain: DGGITQSPKYLFRKEGQNVTLSCEQNLNHDAMYWYRQDPGQGLRLIYYSQIVNDFQKGDIAEGYSVSREKKESFPLTVTSAQKNPTAFYLCASSIGIAGAGTGEQFFGPGTRLTVL.

The chain links TRBV5-4 to TRBJ2-6, with D possibly being TRBD2 (6 bases). The CDR3 consists of 16 residues. Trimming took off 0 bases at V and 3 bases at J, with 10 bases between the two ends. Germline V gene lookup returns CDR1 SGHNT and CDR2 YYREEE (reference sequence). In DNA form, the CDR3 reads TGTGCCAGCAGCTTGGTCGGCGGGGTTGGGGCCAACGTCCTGACTTTC. This sequence encodes CASSLVGGVGANVLTF. The variable domain in full, completed from reference TRBV5-4 and TRBJ2-6, reads ETGVTQSPTHLIKTRGQQVTLRCSSQSGHNTVSWYQQALGQGPQFIFQYYREEENGRGNFPPRFSGLQFPNYSSELNVNALELDDSALYLCASSLVGGVGANVLTFGAGSRLTVL.

The chain combines TRBV28 with TRBJ1-4, with 9 bases matching TRBD1. The CDR3 runs to 14 residues. Looked up from germline, CDR1 is MDHEN and CDR2 is SYDVKM. Trimming cost V 6 bases and J 8 bases; bases outside gene matches: 7. The CDR3 is CASSRDRDGEKLFF. CDR3 nucleotides: TGTGCCAGCAGCAGGGACAGGGATGGGGAAAAACTGTTTTTT.

V usage is TRBV7-9 and J usage is TRBJ2-7; the match to TRBD1 covers 7 bases. J gave up 2 bases and V 0 bases, and 1 base lay outside the gene matches. The germline V gene has CDR1 SEHNR and CDR2 FQNEAQ (reference sequence). The CDR3 sequence is 14 residues long. The CDR3 loop reads CASSLAGQTYEQYF. As DNA, the CDR3 is TGTGCCAGCAGCTTAGCGGGACAGACCTACGAGCAGTACTTC.

The rearrangement joins TRBV7-2 to TRBJ1-1, with 7 bases fitting TRBD1. The CDR3 has 13 residues. The germline V gene encodes CDR1 SGHTA and CDR2 FQGNSA. V shed 1 base and J 8 bases; nucleotides not matched to a gene: 4. CDR3 amino acids: CASSLDRGREAFF. CDR3 DNA: TGTGCCAGCAGCTTAGATAGGGGGCGAGAAGCTTTCTTT.

The chain links TRBV6-5 to TRBJ2-1; tentatively, D is TRBD2 (6 bases). The CDR3 totals 14 residues. V lost 6 bases and J 1 base, leaving 10 bases between the germline ends. Germline CDR1 MNHEY, CDR2 SVGAGI. The CDR3 coding sequence is TGTGCCAGCAGCTTACTAGCTTCCTACAATGAGCAGTTCTTC. This encodes CASSLLASYNEQFF.

This clone was observed a few times. The rearrangement uses TRBV19 and TRBJ2-5; 8 bases line up with TRBD2. Per germline, CDR1 LNHDA and CDR2 SQIVND (reference sequence). This CDR3 has 15 amino acids. The junction had 2 bases not matched to a gene; V was cut back by 0 bases and J by 2 bases. Here the CDR3 reads CASSIDSGAQETQYF. The CDR3 nucleotides read TGTGCCAGTAGTATAGATAGCGGGGCTCAAGAGACCCAGTACTTC.

The count of this clone is one. The chain links TRBV19 to TRBJ2-5, with 9 bases aligning to TRBD2. Germline V gene data show CDR1 as LNHDA and CDR2 as SQIVND (reference sequence). Unmatched junction bases numbered 5, after V lost 4 bases and J lost 5 bases. The CDR3 extends over 14 amino acids. CDR3 coding DNA: TGTGCCAGTAGTACCCTCGGACTAGCGGAGACCCAGTACTTC. Its protein is CASSTLGLAETQYF. The whole variable domain, remainder taken from reference TRBV19 and TRBJ2-5, is DGGITQSPKYLFRKEGQNVTLSCEQNLNHDAMYWYRQDPGQGLRLIYYSQIVNDFQKGDIAEGYSVSREKKESFPLTVTSAQKNPTAFYLCASSTLGLAETQYFGPGTRLLVL.

The chain joins TRBV10-3 to TRBJ2-1; TRBD2 agrees at 9 bases. J was trimmed by 3 bases and V by 5 bases; bases with no gene match: 5. This CDR3 region has 15 residues. Germline CDR1 reads ENHRY; CDR2 reads SYGVKD. CDR3 sequence (DNA): TGTGCCATCAGTCCCGGGACTAGCCACTACAATGAGCAGTTCTTC. Translation: CAISPGTSHYNEQFF.

This clone was recorded a few times. Other DNA sequences in the sample encode the same CDR3. The V call is TRBV6-5, the J call TRBJ1-1; weak D call: TRBD1 (5 bases). Deletions cut 2 bases from V and 1 base from J, with 5 bases between. The CDR3 covers 13 residues. Germline CDR1 reads MNHEY; CDR2 reads SVGAGI. The CDR3 bases are TGTGCCAGCAGTTACAGGGGGAACACTGAAGCTTTCTTT. Residues: CASSYRGNTEAFF.